The TCR beta chain under discussion was sequenced for a study of radiation and T cells in renal cell carcinoma. Study at large: Nephrectomy followed 15 Gy stereotactic body radiation by 4 weeks.

Study-level results: In blood, top tumor clones expanded by 2 weeks, shrinking by 4.

The protocol was immunoSEQ multiplex PCR, while the TCRdb copy is restricted to in-frame clones and leaves out a portion. This table has 120,000 or so clones, 75% to 85% appearing once. Described time point: blood 2 weeks post-SBRT. The treatment was: 15 Gy SBRT to primary tumor, nephrectomy 4 weeks later. This clone was seen only a few times. The antigen is unknown. Germline loops: CDR1 MNHEY, CDR2 SVGAGI. This CDR3 has 15 amino acids. Trimming took 5 bases from V and 5 from J, leaving 16 bases between them. The sample was blood, taken from a patient whose treatment included radiotherapy and nephrectomy. The V gene is TRBV6-5, the J gene TRBJ2-1, with D maybe TRBD2 (6 bases). This clonotype was sampled from a woman in her sixties or seventies with renal cell carcinoma. CDR3 in DNA: TGTGCCAGCAGTCCGCCGGGACTTCGAGACAATGAGCAGTTCTTC. Protein product: CASSPPGLRDNEQFF.